The rows below give T cell receptor beta chains drawn from one sample of a study of T-cell reconstitution after alpha-beta-depleted transplantation in children. TCRdb fed the PCR reads into MiXCR, producing one record per CDR3 protein. The sample has about 440,000 distinct CDR3 sequences, 43% seen once. Sequenced here: PBMCs, sampled before TCRalphabeta/CD19-depleted stem cell transplant. The receptor set was obtained from a girl between 2 and 10 years old with aplastic anemia, due to receive a stem cell transplant. Both conserved end residues are part of each CDR3. Fields, in order: J gene, V gene, CDR3 protein.

TRBJ2-1,TRBV10-3,CAISGATSYNEQFF
TRBJ2-2,TRBV12-3/TRBV12-4,CASSYGSVTGELFF
TRBJ1-6,TRBV5-1,CASSLEDGYSPLHF
TRBJ1-1,TRBV7-6,CASSLKTGGTEAFF
TRBJ2-2,TRBV7-8,CASAALNTGELFF
TRBJ2-5,TRBV20-1,CSARVPQAETQYF
TRBJ2-3,TRBV6-1,CASSEMGDTQYF
TRBJ2-7,TRBV5-1,CASSSGQDYEQYF
TRBJ2-5,TRBV20-1,CSARGMGEETQYF
TRBJ2-1,TRBV5-1,CASSLQTTVEGEQFF
TRBJ2-3,TRBV12-3/TRBV12-4,CASSFRAGTADTQYF
TRBJ2-1,TRBV18,CASSIDTNYNEQFF
TRBJ1-4,TRBV15,CATSREGPERKLFF
TRBJ2-7,TRBV10-3,CAISSAAGTYEQYF
TRBJ2-7,TRBV4-1,CASSLLGRGNEQYF
TRBJ1-6,TRBV15,CATGYEAVDSPLHF
TRBJ2-1,TRBV20-1,CSAYQRGAYNEQFF
TRBJ1-3,TRBV5-1,CASSRGPMDSGNTIYF
TRBJ2-1,TRBV12-3/TRBV12-4,CASSLRQGADEQFF
TRBJ2-7,TRBV24-1,CATSERERHEQYF
TRBJ2-1,TRBV9,CASSVAETYNEQFF
TRBJ2-1,TRBV20-1,CSGQLAKVNEQFF
TRBJ2-1,TRBV24-1,CATSDLGGQRQFF
TRBJ1-5,TRBV12-3/TRBV12-4,CASTPSRTGGSNQPQHF
TRBJ2-1,TRBV28,CASSLTLAGYNEQFF
TRBJ2-5,TRBV13,CASSFHSGGAQETQYF
TRBJ2-3,TRBV5-5,CASSSRSGGVPPTDTQYF
TRBJ2-7,TRBV5-1,CASRPGAVESSYEQYF
TRBJ2-3,TRBV11-2,CASSLGQGLAGFTDTQYF
TRBJ2-7,TRBV20-1,CSARDSSGYEQYF
TRBJ2-3,TRBV20-1,CSAGRRMVVDTQYF
TRBJ1-1,TRBV6-5,CASSYFGQQLNTEAFF
TRBJ2-7,TRBV7-2,CASSSTGIWYEQYF
TRBJ2-1,TRBV20-1,CSANLGLTYNEQFF
TRBJ2-5,TRBV12-3/TRBV12-4,CASSWGTVSGQETQYF
TRBJ2-1,TRBV27,CASTWGGRPYNEQFF
TRBJ1-5,TRBV15,CATSSRGGPLSNQPQHF
TRBJ2-7,TRBV5-1,CASSLGSGRVTVSYEQYF
TRBJ2-7,TRBV10-2,CASRGPYEQYF
TRBJ2-3,TRBV5-1,CASSEQDYTDTQYF
TRBJ2-7,TRBV5-1,CASSLRGASYEQYF
TRBJ2-7,TRBV30,CAWSVVRAGEQYF